The 31 T cell receptor beta chains listed next were all sequenced from one sample in a study of T cell responses to AZD1222 COVID-19 vaccine. Measured with immunoSEQ multiplex PCR; TCRdb has only the in-frame clones, and not every one. The sample records fewer than 110,000 clones, approximately 90% being singletons. The material was peripheral blood, obtained on day 0 of AZD1222 vaccination. Receptors were obtained from an adult in good health.

The rearrangement joins TRBV6-6 to TRBJ1-2; weak D call: TRBD1 (5 bases). The ends were cut back, 5 bases at V and 4 bases at J, with 11 bases in the middle. The CDR3 is 13 residues long. CDR1 is MNHNY, CDR2 SVGAGI, per germline (reference sequence). In DNA, the CDR3 is TGTGCCAGCAGTCCCGACAGTTTCTATGGCTACACCTTC. It codes for CASSPDSFYGYTF.

V and J are TRBV20-1 and TRBJ2-1; tentative D call: TRBD2 (5 bases). The germline V gene has CDR1 DFQATT and CDR2 SNEGSKA (reference sequence). Trimming took off 4 bases at V and 5 bases at J, with 6 bases between the two ends. This CDR3 has 11 amino acids. The DNA for the CDR3 is TGCAGTGCTACCGGGGACAATGAGCAGTTCTTC. This translates into CSATGDNEQFF.

This clone is a singleton in its sample. The genes are TRBV5-6 and TRBJ2-7, with 8 bases matching TRBD1. The V segment lost 1 base and the J segment 0 bases; nucleotides outside the gene matches: 6. The length of the CDR3 is 16 residues. Germline V gene data show CDR1 as SGHDT and CDR2 as YYEEEE. CDR3 region: CASSLFETGDSYEQYF. The CDR3 region has the DNA TGTGCCAGCAGCTTGTTCGAGACAGGGGACTCCTACGAGCAGTACTTC.

The V call is TRBV2, the J call TRBJ1-2; a weak D match, TRBD1 (5 bases). Trimming stripped 8 bases from V and 5 bases from J, with 6 bases between. The CDR3 runs to 10 residues. The germline gives CDR1 SNHLY, CDR2 FYNNEI. CDR3 sequence reads: CASRGYGYTF. The CDR3 bases are TGTGCCAGCCGGGGGTATGGCTACACCTTC.

This clone was found once. The chain has TRBV7-3 and TRBJ2-2; D is ambiguous. CDR1 is SGHTA and CDR2 is FQGTGA in the germline V gene. V lost 3 bases and J 0 bases, leaving 2 bases between the germline ends. The CDR3 loop spans 13 amino acids. The DNA for the CDR3 is TGTGCCAGCAGCTTGTCGAACACCGGGGAGCTGTTTTTT. This translates into CASSLSNTGELFF.

This chain connects TRBV19 to TRBJ2-1; D remains unclear. The ends were cut back, 4 bases at V and 2 bases at J, with 12 bases in the middle. The CDR3 consists of 15 residues. CDR1 is LNHDA and CDR2 is SQIVND in the germline V gene (reference sequence). CDR3 in DNA: TGTGCCAGTAGTAGAGGAGACTCCACCTACAATGAGCAGTTCTTC. Its translation is CASSRGDSTYNEQFF.

The chain combines TRBV2 with TRBJ1-3; D not resolved. Germline V lookup: CDR1 SNHLY, CDR2 FYNNEI. The CDR3 is 13 amino acids. V was trimmed by 5 bases and J by 5 bases, leaving 10 bases between them. CDR3 in amino acids: CASSRESRNTIYF. CDR3 bases: TGTGCCAGCAGTAGGGAGTCCCGAAACACCATATATTTT.

The chain recombines TRBV7-8 with TRBJ1-6; D unresolved. Germline CDR1 is SGHVS and CDR2 is FQNEAQ. The CDR3 is made up of 14 amino acids. V was pared by 3 bases and J by 6 bases, with 9 bases between. CDR3 in amino acids: CASSFTRVNSPLHF. DNA of the CDR3: TGTGCCAGCAGCTTTACCCGCGTTAATTCACCCCTCCACTTT.

V gene TRBV19 combines with J gene TRBJ1-2; D remains ambiguous. From germline, CDR1 is LNHDA and CDR2 SQIVND (reference sequence). The CDR3 runs 13 residues. V was pared by 4 bases and J by 7 bases, with 13 bases between. The DNA for the CDR3 is TGTGCCAGTAGTACGAGCGTAGGGTCTGGCTACACCTTC. Its protein is CASSTSVGSGYTF.

This clone was counted a few times. The chain couples TRBV12-5 to TRBJ2-3, with 10 bases aligning to TRBD2. This CDR3 is 13 amino acids long. The V segment lost 7 bases and the J segment 4 bases; nucleotides outside the gene matches: 2. Germline values: CDR1 LGHNT, CDR2 FRNRAP. CDR3 loop: CASASGGSDTQYF. The CDR3 coding sequence is TGTGCTAGTGCTAGCGGGGGTTCAGATACGCAGTATTTT.

The chain employs TRBV28 and TRBJ1-4; tentatively, D is TRBD1 (5 bases). From germline, CDR1 is MDHEN and CDR2 SYDVKM. CDR3 length: 12 residues. This CDR3 reads CIVQSGGGKLFF. The CDR3 region has the DNA TGTATTGTGCAATCCGGGGGTGGAAAACTGTTTTTT.

In this sample, this clone turned up a few times. The chain uses TRBV19 and TRBJ1-1; D is unclear. V lost 2 bases, J lost 5 bases, and 15 bases lay in between. There are 15 residues in the CDR3. Germline values: CDR1 LNHDA, CDR2 SQIVND (reference sequence). The CDR3 DNA reads TGTGCCAGTAGTATACTTCGGGGAGGAGGTACTGAAGCTTTCTTT. Its translation is CASSILRGGGTEAFF.

This chain uses TRBV3-1 (or the pseudogene TRBV3-2) with TRBJ2-5; D gene uncertain. This CDR3 contains 11 residues. Germline CDR1 and CDR2: LGHDT and YNNKEL (reference sequence). Trimming stripped 4 bases from V and 7 bases from J, with 7 bases between. The CDR3 nucleotides read TGTGCCAGCAGCCGTGTGAGGACCCAGTACTTC. This encodes CASSRVRTQYF.

The rearrangement links TRBV5-1 to TRBJ1-5, with a possible D match to TRBD1 (5 bases). The CDR3 is 15 residues long. V was clipped by 1 base and J by 4 bases, with 12 bases between them. CDR1 and CDR2 (germline): SGHRS, YFSETQ. As DNA, the CDR3 is TGCGCCAGCAGCTTGCAGGCGGGGGTAAATCAGCCCCAGCATTTT. It encodes CASSLQAGVNQPQHF.

The V gene is TRBV19, the J gene TRBJ2-3, with 11 bases lining up with TRBD2. This CDR3 comprises 16 residues. The J segment lost 7 bases and the V segment lost 3 bases, leaving 9 bases of the junction unmatched. Germline lookup yields CDR1 LNHDA and CDR2 SQIVND (reference sequence). Written as DNA, the CDR3 is TGTGCCAGTAGTATGGGGCTAGCGGGGGGCTCCCATACGCAGTATTTT. Protein product: CASSMGLAGGSHTQYF. The full variable domain, rest sourced from reference TRBV19 and TRBJ2-3, is DGGITQSPKYLFRKEGQNVTLSCEQNLNHDAMYWYRQDPGQGLRLIYYSQIVNDFQKGDIAEGYSVSREKKESFPLTVTSAQKNPTAFYLCASSMGLAGGSHTQYFGPGTRLTVL.

V usage is TRBV5-4 and J usage is TRBJ1-2; TRBD1 matches 8 bases. This CDR3 is built from 15 residues. Germline assignment: CDR1 SGHNT and CDR2 YYREEE (reference sequence). V was clipped by 2 bases and J by 3 bases; unmatched bases: 6. The CDR3 region has the DNA TGTGCCAGCAGCTTAGACCCGACAGGGGACTATGGCTACACCTTC. It encodes CASSLDPTGDYGYTF. The entire variable domain, with the rest obtained from reference TRBV5-4 and TRBJ1-2, is as follows: ETGVTQSPTHLIKTRGQQVTLRCSSQSGHNTVSWYQQALGQGPQFIFQYYREEENGRGNFPPRFSGLQFPNYSSELNVNALELDDSALYLCASSLDPTGDYGYTFGSGTRLTVV.

The rearrangement uses TRBV5-1 and TRBJ2-7; D gene uncertain. Trimming shortened V by 5 bases and J by 0 bases, and 6 bases separated the two germline ends. CDR1 is SGHRS, CDR2 YFSETQ, per germline. This CDR3 is 12 amino acids long. The CDR3 here is CASSEFSYEQYF. The CDR3 DNA follows: TGCGCCAGCAGTGAATTCTCCTACGAGCAGTACTTC.

This chain connects TRBV16 to TRBJ1-5; D gene uncertain. The germline CDR1 and CDR2 sequences are KGHSY and FQNENV. This CDR3 is 14 amino acids long. Trimming took 0 bases from V and 11 from J, leaving 14 bases between them. The CDR3 DNA follows: TGTGCCAGCAGCCAATCTGGGCTGGGCTTTTCCCAGCATTTT. Translating it yields CASSQSGLGFSQHF. Looking up the rest from reference TRBV16 and TRBJ1-5 gives the full variable domain: GEEVAQTPKHLVRGEGQKAKLYCAPIKGHSYVFWYQQVLKNEFKFLISFQNENVFDETGMPKERFSAKCLPNSPCSLEIQATKLEDSAVYFCASSQSGLGFSQHFGDGTRLSIL.

The chain joins TRBV6-5 to TRBJ2-5; TRBD1 matches at 11 bases. CDR3 size: 14 residues. V shed 11 bases and J 5 bases; nucleotides not matched to a gene: 10. From germline, CDR1 is MNHEY and CDR2 SVGAGI. The CDR3 here is CALSGQGAYETQYF. CDR3 DNA sequence: TGTGCCTTAAGTGGACAGGGGGCGTACGAGACCCAGTACTTC.

The chain joins TRBV18 to TRBJ1-5, with D hard to call. V shed 3 bases and J shed 1 base, with 4 bases lying between them. Germline V gene data show CDR1 as KGHSH and CDR2 as LQKENI. CDR3 size: 13 residues. CDR3 DNA sequence: TGTGCCAGCTCACCGAGAAGCAATCAGCCCCAGCATTTT. Its protein product is CASSPRSNQPQHF.

J is TRBJ1-2 and V is TRBV5-4; D perhaps matches TRBD1 (5 bases). Trimming removed 0 bases from V and 0 bases from J, with 9 bases in between. There are 15 residues in the CDR3. Germline CDR1 reads SGHNT; CDR2 reads YYREEE (reference sequence). In nucleotides, the CDR3 is TGTGCCAGCAGCTTGGGGGGCTCGGCTAACTATGGCTACACCTTC. Translation: CASSLGGSANYGYTF.

About this clone itself: The junction does not match germline at one end; this may be a read error. This chain joins TRBV2 and TRBJ2-5, with 9 nucleotides matching TRBD2. Germline V gene data show CDR1 as SNHLY and CDR2 as FYNNEI. The length of the CDR3 is 16 residues. The CDR3 spells CASSEGLAGSQGTQYF. The CDR3 DNA reads as TGTGCCAGCAGTGAAGGGCTAGCGGGGAGCCAAGGGACCCAGTACTTC. Full variable domain (rest looked up from reference TRBV2 and TRBJ2-5): EPEVTQTPSHQVTQMGQEVILRCVPISNHLYFYWYRQILGQKVEFLVSFYNNEISEKSEIFDDQFSVERPDGSNFTLKIRSTKLEDSAMYFCASSEGLAGSQGTQYFGPGTRLLVL.

The chain has TRBV6-5 and TRBJ1-3; D gene ambiguous. The CDR3 has 15 residues. Germline CDR1 and CDR2: MNHEY and SVGAGI. V was shortened by 2 bases and J by 4 bases, with 12 bases between the two germline ends. CDR3 sequence: CASSYRPPPGNTIYF. In DNA, the CDR3 is TGTGCCAGCAGTTACAGGCCACCTCCAGGAAACACCATATATTTT.

This sequence joins TRBV5-6 and TRBJ2-5; D is perhaps TRBD2 (5 bases). CDR1 and CDR2 from the germline V gene are SGHDT and YYEEEE. Trimming took 4 bases from V and 3 from J, leaving 16 bases between them. This CDR3 is built from 15 residues. In nucleotides, the CDR3 is TGTGCCAGCAGCGTATCCGGGGTACAGAAAGAGACCCAGTACTTC. It is translated as CASSVSGVQKETQYF.

The V call is TRBV7-8, the J call TRBJ1-1, with TRBD1 identical over 9 bases. Trimming removed 5 bases from V and 5 bases from J; junction bases left unmatched: 9. The CDR3 extends over 15 amino acids. Germline V gene lookup returns CDR1 SGHVS and CDR2 FQNEAQ. The CDR3 DNA follows: TGTGCCAGCAGCCCCGGACAGGGGAAGGGGACTGAAGCTTTCTTT. This translates into CASSPGQGKGTEAFF.

J is TRBJ1-2 and V is TRBV6-1, with unresolved D. V was cut by 1 base and J by 4 bases, with 7 bases left in between. There are 13 residues in the CDR3. Germline V gene sequence: CDR1 MNHNS, CDR2 SASEGT. This CDR3 is CASSEGKTYGYTF. The DNA for the CDR3 is TGTGCCAGCAGTGAAGGGAAAACCTATGGCTACACCTTC.

The chain has TRBV12-1 and TRBJ1-1; the D segment call TRBD1 is taken from the table without a DNA check. TRBV12-1 is shown as a pseudogene. CDR3 length equals 16 residues. CDR3: CASTNPQDRGGTEAFF. In DNA, the CDR3 is TGTGCCAGCACCAACCCGCAGGACAGGGGAGGGACTGAAGCTTTCTTT.

This clone was counted once. The chain has TRBV6-6 and TRBJ1-5, with 7 bases matching TRBD1. The junction had 7 bases not matched to a gene; V was cut back by 8 bases and J by 0 bases. This CDR3 has 15 residues. CDR1 and CDR2 (germline): MNHNY, SVGAGI (reference sequence). The CDR3 reads CASAGGQDSNQPQHF. The CDR3 DNA sequence: TGTGCCAGCGCAGGCGGACAGGATAGCAATCAGCCCCAGCATTTT.

DNA for the CDR3: TGTGCCAGCAGCGTCGGGAGGCCGACAGGGGCGGGTGAGCAGTTCTTC. Amino acid sequence: CASSVGRPTGAGEQFF. The chain carries TRBV9 and TRBJ2-1, with a possible D match to TRBD1 (8 bases). The CDR3 is 16 amino acids. Germline V CDR1 and CDR2: SGDLS, YYNGEE. Trimming cost V 2 bases and J 9 bases, with 21 bases left between them.

V gene TRBV6-1 combines with J gene TRBJ1-5; TRBD1 agrees at 10 bases. Germline V gene sequence: CDR1 MNHNS, CDR2 SASEGT. V lost 3 bases to trimming and J lost 5 bases; unmatched junction nucleotides: 16. The CDR3 contains 19 residues. The CDR3 region has the DNA TGTGCCAGCAGTGAGACAGGGGGCATGTGGAGAGATTTCTATCAGCCCCAGCATTTT. It is translated as CASSETGGMWRDFYQPQHF.

The gene calls are TRBV6-5 and TRBJ1-5; D unresolved. Germline V lookup: CDR1 MNHEY, CDR2 SVGAGI. Trimming removed 10 bases at V and 7 bases at J, with 11 bases between. The CDR3 is 11 amino acids. CDR3 in amino acids: CATRCCQPQHF. CDR3 coding DNA: TGTGCCACCAGGTGTTGCCAGCCCCAGCATTTT.